A single sample is the source of the 5 T cell receptor beta chains below, sequenced in a study of vaccination and CD4 T cells after COVID-19. Sequencing of the DNA from cultured CD4+ T cells was carried out with the Oncomine TCR Beta short-read assay. TCRdb itself ran the PCR reads through MiXCR, one entry per CDR3 protein. Of more than 3,000 distinct CDR3 sequences listed, 15% to 20% are singletons. Their target antigens are unknown. As for treatment: approximately nine-day PBMC culture with coronavirus spike peptide pools or control peptides (ViraFEST assay). The sequencing sample was made of CD4+ T cells from blood, cultured in vitro. The receptor set was obtained from a human donor who had recovered from COVID-19.

The chain is built from TRBV7-9 and TRBJ2-1; 9 positions agree with TRBD2. V was clipped by 1 base and J by 7 bases; unmatched bases: 5. Germline V CDR1 and CDR2: SEHNR, FQNEAQ (reference sequence). The CDR3 is 15 residues long. CDR3 coding DNA: TGTGCCAGCAGCTTAGGGACTAGCGCCGTTAATGAGCAGTTCTTC. Residues: CASSLGTSAVNEQFF. Full variable domain (rest looked up from reference TRBV7-9 and TRBJ2-1): DTGVSQNPRHKITKRGQNVTFRCDPISEHNRLYWYRQTLGQGPEFLTYFQNEAQLEKSRLLSDRFSAERPKGSFSTLEIQRTEQGDSAMYLCASSLGTSAVNEQFFGPGTRLTVL.

The rearrangement joins TRBV5-4 to TRBJ2-3; the D gene is possibly TRBD2 (6 bases). Trimming stripped 0 bases from V and 1 base from J, with 9 bases between. The CDR3 totals 15 residues. From germline, CDR1 is SGHNT and CDR2 YYREEE (reference sequence). As DNA, the CDR3 is TGTGCCAGCAGCTTGGCGGGGGTTGGCACAGATACGCAGTATTTT. Residues: CASSLAGVGTDTQYF.

This clonotype has a handful of counts. The rearrangement links TRBV5-1 to TRBJ2-3, with a weak D call TRBD2 (6 bases). The CDR3 extends over 15 amino acids. Deletions cut 1 base from V and 0 bases from J, with 9 bases between. CDR1 is SGHRS and CDR2 is YFSETQ in the germline V gene. For the CDR3, the DNA is TGCGCCAGCAGCTTGAGTAGCGGTAGCACAGATACGCAGTATTTT. This codes for CASSLSSGSTDTQYF.

This clonotype ranks as medium-sized. The chain joins TRBV10-3 to TRBJ1-5; the D is unclear. V lost 5 bases to trimming and J lost 5 bases, with 10 bases between them. Germline CDR1 reads ENHRY; CDR2 reads SYGVKD. The CDR3 runs 13 residues. The CDR3 protein is CAISLDGDQPQHF. CDR3 bases: TGTGCCATCAGTCTGGACGGAGATCAGCCCCAGCATTTT.

The chain has TRBV7-2 and TRBJ1-1; D is unresolved. Deletions cut 5 bases from V and 7 bases from J, with 29 bases between. This CDR3 has 18 residues. Germline CDR1 and CDR2: SGHTA and FQGNSA. In DNA, the CDR3 is TGTGCCAGCAGCCTCGCCCGCAAATCCACTATGGAAGCCCGTGAAGCTTTCTTT. It is translated as CASSLARKSTMEAREAFF.